One sample yielded the 17 T cell receptor beta chains listed below, sequenced in a study of beta chain features in type 1 diabetes. TCRB transcripts that were expressed got sequenced, as all of the isolated RNA had been reverse transcribed. Assay used: immunoSEQ multiplex PCR; TCRdb lists only in-frame clones, some missing. The table shows fewer than 300,000 clones, with approximately 20% occurring only once. Study-wide findings and caveats: Across all four CD4+ subsets, people with type 1 diabetes showed modestly shorter TCRB CDR3s.

These receptors' antigens are unknown. Sequencing was done on a sample of naive CD4+ T cells from blood. These receptors all stem from a woman in her forties with type 1 diabetes.

V gene TRBV7-9 combines with J gene TRBJ1-2; D gene unclear. CDR3 length equals 16 residues. CDR1 and CDR2 (germline): SEHNR, FQNEAQ (reference sequence). V dropped 5 bases and J dropped 0 bases, with 16 bases sitting between them. CDR3 nucleotides: TGTGCCAGCAGCCTCGGAGGACGGGTCGCTAACTATGGCTACACCTTC. This codes for CASSLGGRVANYGYTF.

This clone was seen a few times. The chain recombines TRBV7-2 with TRBJ2-3; the D gene is possibly TRBD1 (6 bases). This CDR3 contains 14 residues. Trimming pared 7 bases from V and 0 bases from J, leaving 11 bases between. Looked up from germline, CDR1 is SGHTA and CDR2 is FQGNSA. The CDR3 DNA sequence: TGTGCCAGCATCAGGGGCCTCAGCACAGATACGCAGTATTTT. Translating it yields CASIRGLSTDTQYF.

The genes are TRBV4-3 and TRBJ2-7, with 7 bases identical to TRBD1. Trimming took 0 bases from V and 3 from J; bases not matched to a gene: 5. This CDR3 spans 15 amino acids. CDR1 is LGHNA and CDR2 is YSLEER in the germline V gene. The CDR3 coding sequence is TGCGCCAGCAGCCAAGAGGACAGGAGATACTACGAGCAGTACTTC. The encoded protein is CASSQEDRRYYEQYF.

The chain couples TRBV5-6 to TRBJ2-5; TRBD1 might be the D (5 bases). V gave up 0 bases and J gave up 5 bases, with 11 bases separating them. There are 14 residues in the CDR3. Germline CDR1 and CDR2: SGHDT and YYEEEE. CDR3 residues: CASSLGRAGETQYF. CDR3 nucleotide sequence: TGTGCCAGCAGCTTGGGCAGGGCTGGCGAGACCCAGTACTTC.

This clone occurred a few times. This chain links TRBV28 with TRBJ2-7, with 10 bases lining up with TRBD1. After removal of 7 bases from V and 6 bases from J, the junction contained 9 bases not matched to a gene. Germline CDR1 is MDHEN and CDR2 is SYDVKM. The CDR3 consists of 14 residues. This chain's CDR3 is CASTPGQGSAEQYF. DNA of the CDR3: TGTGCCAGCACCCCGGGACAGGGGTCCGCCGAGCAGTACTTC.

The rearrangement uses TRBV7-9 and TRBJ2-7; TRBD1 matches 8 bases. V shed 5 bases, J shed 0 bases, and the junction held 6 bases outside the gene matches. The CDR3 is 15 residues long. CDR1 and CDR2 (germline): SEHNR, FQNEAQ (reference sequence). DNA for the CDR3: TGTGCCAGCAGCAAACCCGGGACAGGCTCCTACGAGCAGTACTTC. Encoded protein: CASSKPGTGSYEQYF.

This chain links TRBV19 with TRBJ2-7, with a possible D match to TRBD2 (5 bases). V was pared by 6 bases and J by 7 bases, with 22 bases between. The CDR3 extends over 15 amino acids. The germline V gene has CDR1 LNHDA and CDR2 SQIVND (reference sequence). The CDR3 sequence: CASSPTRRTVREQYF. In DNA, the CDR3 is TGTGCCAGTAGCCCAACCCGGAGGACGGTGAGGGAGCAGTACTTC. Complete variable domain (other parts from reference TRBV19 and TRBJ2-7): DGGITQSPKYLFRKEGQNVTLSCEQNLNHDAMYWYRQDPGQGLRLIYYSQIVNDFQKGDIAEGYSVSREKKESFPLTVTSAQKNPTAFYLCASSPTRRTVREQYFGPGTRLTVT.

The rearrangement joins TRBV7-9 to TRBJ2-1, with a possible D match to TRBD1 (5 bases). Germline loops: CDR1 SEHNR, CDR2 FQNEAQ (reference sequence). V was cut by 3 bases and J by 7 bases, with 13 bases left in between. The CDR3 length is 14 residues. The CDR3 loop reads CASSLAGIANEQFF. CDR3 coding DNA: TGTGCCAGCAGCTTGGCAGGGATCGCAAATGAGCAGTTCTTC.

V usage is TRBV5-4 and J usage is TRBJ1-1, with TRBD1 matching over 8 bases. The CDR3 has 16 residues. The junction had 8 bases not matched to a gene; V was cut back by 0 bases and J by 4 bases. The germline gives CDR1 SGHNT, CDR2 YYREEE (reference sequence). CDR3 residues: CASSLAAGGYGTEAFF. DNA of the CDR3: TGTGCCAGCAGCTTGGCGGCAGGGGGCTATGGCACTGAAGCTTTCTTT.

In its sample, this clone was seen a few times. The chain links TRBV4-3 to TRBJ1-2; D call uncertain. CDR1 and CDR2 (germline): LGHNA, YSLEER. The length of the CDR3 is 15 residues. Trimming left V 3 bases short and J 4 bases short, with 15 bases between. CDR3 in DNA: TGCGCCAGCAGCCAGGAGCGAGGTTTCGGCTATGGCTACACCTTC. Protein sequence: CASSQERGFGYGYTF.

The chain is built from TRBV15 and TRBJ1-2; D is undetermined. The V end lost 0 bases, the J end lost 4 bases, and 9 bases lay between the germline ends. Looked up from germline, CDR1 is LNHNV and CDR2 is YYDKDF (reference sequence). The CDR3 is made up of 14 amino acids. CDR3 amino acids: CATSRDVPVYGYTF. CDR3 bases: TGTGCCACCAGCAGAGATGTGCCAGTCTATGGCTACACCTTC. The full variable domain, with the rest looked up from reference TRBV15 and TRBJ1-2, is DAMVIQNPRYQVTQFGKPVTLSCSQTLNHNVMYWYQQKSSQAPKLLFHYYDKDFNNEADTPDNFQSRRPNTSFCFLDIRSPGLGDTAMYLCATSRDVPVYGYTFGSGTRLTVV.

The chain links TRBV9 to TRBJ2-1, with D possibly matching TRBD1 (6 bases). The CDR3 runs 14 residues. The V end lost 2 bases, the J end lost 8 bases, and 14 bases lay between the germline ends. Looked up from germline, CDR1 is SGDLS and CDR2 is YYNGEE. For the CDR3, the DNA is TGTGCCAGCAGCGTTTACAGGGAAAGCGATGAGCAGTTCTTC. It is translated as CASSVYRESDEQFF.

The genes are TRBV6-5 and TRBJ2-7; D perhaps matches TRBD2 (6 bases). The ends were cut back, 6 bases at V and 2 bases at J, with 17 bases in the middle. The CDR3 extends over 15 amino acids. CDR1 is MNHEY, CDR2 SVGAGI, per germline. The CDR3 sequence: CASRAGPIAAYEQYF. The CDR3 region has the DNA TGTGCCAGCAGAGCGGGCCCCATCGCGGCCTACGAGCAGTACTTC.

The sample holds a few counts of this clone. The chain combines TRBV27 with TRBJ2-2; D not resolved. The V end lost 2 bases, the J end lost 5 bases, and 6 bases lay between the germline ends. The germline V gene encodes CDR1 MNHEY and CDR2 SMNVEV (reference sequence). The CDR3 runs 13 residues. In DNA form, the CDR3 reads TGTGCCAGCAGTTTAGTCCATACCGGGGAGCTGTTTTTT. Translated, it gives CASSLVHTGELFF.

This clone has more than one count but fewer than ten. The CDR3 nucleotides read TGTGCCAGCAGTTACGGGAGGGACCGGGGCTACACCTTC. This encodes CASSYGRDRGYTF. This chain joins TRBV6-5 and TRBJ1-2, with D possibly TRBD1 on 5 matching bases. The germline V gene encodes CDR1 MNHEY and CDR2 SVGAGI. The V and J ends lost 2 bases and 8 bases respectively, with 12 bases between them. CDR3 length equals 13 residues.

This chain joins TRBV7-9 and TRBJ2-5; tentatively, D is TRBD2 (6 bases). V was cut by 2 bases and J by 0 bases, with 10 bases left in between. Germline lookup yields CDR1 SEHNR and CDR2 FQNEAQ (reference sequence). This CDR3 comprises 15 residues. CDR3 sequence: CASSLRASDQETQYF. CDR3 nucleotides: TGTGCCAGCAGCTTAAGGGCTAGCGACCAAGAGACCCAGTACTTC.

This clone has a handful of counts. The J gene is TRBJ2-1, the V gene TRBV27; D is perhaps TRBD2 (5 bases). V lost 5 bases, J lost 0 bases, and 11 bases lay in between. This CDR3 comprises 15 residues. Germline V lookup: CDR1 MNHEY, CDR2 SMNVEV (reference sequence). As DNA, the CDR3 is TGTGCCAGCAGTCCCTCCGGGGACTCCTACAATGAGCAGTTCTTC. Protein product: CASSPSGDSYNEQFF.